Below, 19 T cell receptor beta chains from the same sample are listed, as sequenced in a study of cytotoxic CD8 clonotypes in ibrutinib-treated CLL. The table came from immunoSEQ multiplex PCR; TCRdb's copy has only in-frame clones and leaves some out. The sample shows over 250,000 clones, 65% to 85% of them seen only once. The specimen was PBMCs, collected at disease progression, from a patient treated with ibrutinib. The origin of the receptors is a human donor with chronic lymphocytic leukemia.

This chain uses TRBV6-1 with TRBJ2-7; D is ambiguous. Trimming took off 6 bases at V and 0 bases at J, with 6 bases between the two ends. Germline V gene lookup returns CDR1 MNHNS and CDR2 SASEGT. The CDR3 spans 12 residues. Written as DNA, the CDR3 is TGTGCCAGCAGGAGCTTCTCCTACGAGCAGTACTTC. Translation: CASRSFSYEQYF.

The J gene is TRBJ1-5, the V gene TRBV9; D is possibly TRBD1 (6 bases). Between the trimmed V and J ends, which lost 2 bases and 0 bases, there was a span of 6 bases. This CDR3 is built from 14 residues. CDR1 and CDR2 from the germline V gene are SGDLS and YYNGEE. In nucleotides, the CDR3 is TGTGCCAGCAGCGTGGACAGTAGCAATCAGCCCCAGCATTTT. This translates into CASSVDSSNQPQHF.

The chain carries TRBV5-6 and TRBJ2-1, with D unresolved. Looked up from germline, CDR1 is SGHDT and CDR2 is YYEEEE. This CDR3 has 14 residues. V lost 5 bases and J 0 bases, leaving 9 bases between the germline ends. The CDR3 DNA reads TGTGCCAGCAGGACCACTCGCTCCTACAATGAGCAGTTCTTC. It is translated as CASRTTRSYNEQFF.

The rearrangement links TRBV4-1 to TRBJ2-2; D call uncertain. V gave up 0 bases and J gave up 2 bases, with 16 bases separating them. Germline values: CDR1 MGHRA, CDR2 YSYEKL. The CDR3 has 18 residues. CDR3 residues: CASSQDFHGHLNTGELFF. Written as DNA, the CDR3 is TGCGCCAGCAGCCAAGATTTTCACGGGCACCTTAACACCGGGGAGCTGTTTTTT.

The chain joins TRBV7-3 to TRBJ2-2; D possibly corresponds to TRBD2 (5 bases). CDR3 length: 17 amino acids. V was trimmed by 5 bases and J by 2 bases, leaving 18 bases between them. Germline assignment: CDR1 SGHTA and CDR2 FQGTGA. Here the CDR3 DNA reads TGTGCCAGCAGCCGCGGGTCGAGGGTCGGTAACACCGGGGAGCTGTTTTTT. Encoded protein: CASSRGSRVGNTGELFF.

The CDR3 DNA follows: TGTGCCAGCAGCGCCACGGACAATGAGCAGTTCTTC. It codes for CASSATDNEQFF. The rearrangement uses TRBV13 and TRBJ2-1; D remains ambiguous. Germline V gene data show CDR1 as PRHDT and CDR2 as FYEKMQ (reference sequence). Trimming shortened V by 5 bases and J by 5 bases, and 7 bases separated the two germline ends. This CDR3 is built from 12 residues.

The chain is built from TRBV7-8 and TRBJ2-7; tentatively, D is TRBD1 (6 bases). The CDR3 consists of 16 residues. V was trimmed by 0 bases and J by 0 bases, leaving 12 bases between them. Germline assignment: CDR1 SGHVS and CDR2 FQNEAQ. The CDR3 region is CASSLAGTMSSYEQYF. The CDR3 nucleotides read TGTGCCAGCAGCTTAGCCGGGACAATGAGCTCCTACGAGCAGTACTTC.

The chain links TRBV29-1 to TRBJ1-1; D uncertain. There are 12 residues in the CDR3. Germline V gives CDR1 SQVTM, CDR2 ANQGSEA. Between the trimmed V and J ends, which lost 4 bases and 0 bases, there was a span of 6 bases. CDR3 region: CSVGGMNTEAFF. As DNA, the CDR3 is TGCAGCGTTGGAGGCATGAACACTGAAGCTTTCTTT.

V usage is TRBV29-1 and J usage is TRBJ2-7, with D maybe TRBD2 (6 bases). Germline assignment: CDR1 SQVTM and CDR2 ANQGSEA. Trimming pared 6 bases from V and 5 bases from J, leaving 20 bases between. This CDR3 has 14 amino acids. The CDR3 is CSVALGGPGNEQYF. The CDR3 DNA is TGCAGCGTCGCACTTGGAGGGCCGGGAAACGAGCAGTACTTC.

V gene TRBV9 combines with J gene TRBJ1-2; D may be TRBD1 (6 bases). Germline lookup yields CDR1 SGDLS and CDR2 YYNGEE. V lost 7 bases and J lost 8, with 21 bases in between. The CDR3 is 14 amino acids. The CDR3 loop reads CASRARLQGGGYTF. In nucleotides, the CDR3 is TGTGCCAGCCGAGCCCGCCTACAGGGTGGGGGCTACACCTTC.

The rearrangement uses TRBV5-1 and TRBJ2-2; 8 bases are shared with TRBD1. The J segment lost 4 bases and the V segment lost 0 bases, leaving 5 bases of the junction unmatched. Germline V lookup: CDR1 SGHRS, CDR2 YFSETQ. The CDR3 is 16 residues long. As DNA, the CDR3 is TGCGCCAGCAGCTTGGGCAGGGGGCGCGGCACCGGGGAGCTGTTTTTT. Translation: CASSLGRGRGTGELFF.

V gene TRBV11-2 combines with J gene TRBJ2-7, with 9 bases fitting TRBD1. Unmatched junction bases numbered 5, after V lost 4 bases and J lost 4 bases. Germline V gene data show CDR1 as SGHAT and CDR2 as FQNNGV. The length of the CDR3 is 14 residues. The CDR3, as DNA: TGTGCCAGCAGCTCCGGGACAGGGTGGTACGAGCAGTACTTC. It codes for CASSSGTGWYEQYF.

The chain recombines TRBV7-9 with TRBJ1-2; 9 nucleotides line up with TRBD1. Germline V CDR1 and CDR2: SEHNR, FQNEAQ (reference sequence). The CDR3 is made up of 17 amino acids. J lost 4 bases, V lost 5 bases, and 14 bases had no gene match. The CDR3 DNA reads as TGTGCCAGCAGCCGGGGGACAGGGTTGGGACTAGTCTATGGCTACACCTTC. Translating gives CASSRGTGLGLVYGYTF.

In this sample, this clone turned up once. The V and J genes are TRBV7-8 and TRBJ2-5; D perhaps matches TRBD2 (5 bases). Germline CDR1 is SGHVS and CDR2 is FQNEAQ. There are 14 residues in the CDR3. Between the trimmed V and J ends, which lost 7 bases and 7 bases, there was a span of 19 bases. As DNA, the CDR3 is TGTGCCAGCACCCAACTACTAGAGGCGGCGACCCAGTACTTC. Its protein product is CASTQLLEAATQYF.

The V and J genes are TRBV9 and TRBJ2-4; 10 bases fit TRBD1. CDR3 size: 17 residues. V shed 4 bases and J 8 bases; nucleotides not matched to a gene: 15. Germline V CDR1 and CDR2: SGDLS, YYNGEE. CDR3 nucleotide sequence: TGTGCCAGCAGCCCAAGCCGAGCCTCCGGGACAGGGGACATTCAGTACTTC. This codes for CASSPSRASGTGDIQYF.

This chain joins TRBV2 and TRBJ1-2; 8 nucleotides match TRBD1. Germline lookup yields CDR1 SNHLY and CDR2 FYNNEI. V shed 9 bases and J 8 bases; nucleotides not matched to a gene: 11. The CDR3 is made up of 13 amino acids. Here the CDR3 reads CARYKQGGLGYTF. For the CDR3, the DNA is TGTGCCAGATACAAACAGGGGGGATTGGGCTACACCTTC. The whole variable domain, remainder taken from reference TRBV2 and TRBJ1-2, is EPEVTQTPSHQVTQMGQEVILRCVPISNHLYFYWYRQILGQKVEFLVSFYNNEISEKSEIFDDQFSVERPDGSNFTLKIRSTKLEDSAMYFCARYKQGGLGYTFGSGTRLTVV.

The chain combines TRBV7-8 with TRBJ2-1; D is perhaps TRBD1 (6 bases). This CDR3 has 14 amino acids. V lost 1 base and J 10 bases, leaving 14 bases between the germline ends. The germline CDR1 and CDR2 sequences are SGHVS and FQNEAQ. The CDR3 protein is CASSLVTGSREQFF. The DNA for the CDR3 is TGTGCCAGCAGCTTAGTCACAGGGTCCCGGGAGCAGTTCTTC. Full variable domain (remainder filled in from reference TRBV7-8 and TRBJ2-1): GAGVSQSPRYKVAKRGQDVALRCDPISGHVSLFWYQQALGQGPEFLTYFQNEAQLDKSGLPSDRFFAERPEGSVSTLKIQRTQQEDSAVYLCASSLVTGSREQFFGPGTRLTVL.

The chain joins TRBV9 to TRBJ1-2; D is ambiguous. Trimming took off 0 bases at V and 8 bases at J, with 14 bases between the two ends. The CDR3 runs to 14 residues. In germline, CDR1 is SGDLS, CDR2 YYNGEE. The CDR3 nucleotides are TGTGCCAGCAGCGTAGGGGATTCGAGAGGGGGCTACACCTTC. It is translated as CASSVGDSRGGYTF.

The rearrangement links TRBV19 to TRBJ2-7, with 7 bases that match TRBD1. The CDR3 is made up of 17 amino acids. Germline values: CDR1 LNHDA, CDR2 SQIVND (reference sequence). With 5 bases clipped from V and 0 bases from J, the junction kept 13 bases outside the gene matches. The CDR3 DNA follows: TGTGCCAGTAGTGCCAGGACAGGTACCTACTACTCCTACGAGCAGTACTTC. It translates to CASSARTGTYYSYEQYF. Full variable domain (outside the CDR3, taken from reference TRBV19 and TRBJ2-7): DGGITQSPKYLFRKEGQNVTLSCEQNLNHDAMYWYRQDPGQGLRLIYYSQIVNDFQKGDIAEGYSVSREKKESFPLTVTSAQKNPTAFYLCASSARTGTYYSYEQYFGPGTRLTVT.